This T cell receptor (beta chain) was captured in a study of cytotoxic CD8 clonotypes in ibrutinib-treated CLL. As for the study in general: Response samples were taken after a median about twelve months of treatment, range 6 to 36. Across samples, productive templates numbered about 280,000 and productive rearrangements reached some 94,000 on average.

The data were produced by immunoSEQ multiplex PCR, yet TCRdb's version contains in-frame clones alone and is incomplete. This sample yields over 200,000 clones, of which 79% are seen a single time; around 10% belongs to the top ten. This CDR3 comprises 14 residues. From germline, CDR1 is MNHEY and CDR2 SMNVEV (reference sequence). V was shortened by 0 bases and J by 12 bases, with 18 bases between the two germline ends. Notes on the study in general: The clonality rise at ibrutinib response reflected private clonotype expansion. Clonality went up at ibrutinib response and then declined back toward baseline at progression.

Note on this clone: Its antigen remains unidentified.

This TCR derives from a human donor with chronic lymphocytic leukemia. Sample: PBMCs, taken after 12 months of ibrutinib treatment. The chain joins TRBV27 to TRBJ2-7; D not resolved. For the CDR3, the DNA is TGTGCCAGCAGTTTATCCCCCTTGACACCAGAACTGTACTTC. It specifies CASSLSPLTPELYF.